The 21 T cell receptor beta chains reported below all come from one sample, sequenced in a study of read filtering for tumor transcriptome and immune sequencing. This library used around 400 ng RNA and molecular barcoded adaptors spanning alpha/delta and beta/gamma chains. TCRdb itself ran the reads through MiXCR, one entry per CDR3 protein. The sample has roughly 67,000 distinct CDR3 sequences, roughly 20% seen once. Material: a population of CD138-negative cells sorted from bone marrow. The source is a donor aged 40 or over with multiple myeloma.

This clonotype was counted only a few times. The CDR3 loop reads CSARFLAGVDDEQFF. The DNA for the CDR3 is TGCAGTGCTAGGTTCCTAGCGGGGGTAGATGATGAGCAGTTCTTC. The V and J genes are TRBV20-1 and TRBJ2-1, with 10 bases lining up with TRBD2. This CDR3 is 15 amino acids long. V shed 3 bases, J shed 8 bases, and the junction held 10 bases outside the gene matches. Germline loops: CDR1 DFQATT, CDR2 SNEGSKA (reference sequence).

Points on this clonotype: A read error is likely here: a far larger clone is one base away. The chain recombines TRBV5-1 with TRBJ1-1; no clear D gene. This CDR3 contains 13 residues. Germline V gene sequence: CDR1 SGHRS, CDR2 YFSETQ. The CDR3 loop is CASSLTGDTEAFF. DNA of the CDR3: TGTGCCAGCAGCTTAACCGGCGACACTGAAGCTTTCTTT.

This clonotype was counted ten times or more. Here the CDR3 reads CASSQGTSGGWETQYF. DNA of the CDR3: TGCGCCAGCAGCCAAGGGACTAGCGGGGGCTGGGAGACCCAGTACTTC. The genes are TRBV4-1 and TRBJ2-5, with 13 bases identical to TRBD2. CDR1 MGHRA and CDR2 YSYEKL come from the germline V gene. Trimming at V came to 1 base and at J to 5 bases, leaving 4 bases not matched to a gene. The CDR3 runs 16 residues.

Details on this clonotype: At one boundary the junction diverges from the germline segment, which might be a read error. V gene TRBV29-1 combines with J gene TRBJ1-1; D gene uncertain. CDR1 is SQVTM and CDR2 is ANQGSEA in the germline V gene. The CDR3 spans 13 residues. The CDR3 loop reads CSVEDGSNTEALF. Here the CDR3 DNA reads TGTAGCGTTGAGGACGGCTCGAACACTGAAGCTCTCTTT.

This clonotype was recorded many times. The chain combines TRBV11-1 with TRBJ2-5; 10 bases line up with TRBD1. From germline, CDR1 is SGHAT and CDR2 FQDESV (reference sequence). The V and J ends lost 1 base and 5 bases, in that order; junction bases with no gene match: 7. The length of the CDR3 is 16 residues. CDR3 in amino acids: CASSLERQGAGETQYF. CDR3 nucleotides: TGTGCCAGCAGCTTAGAGCGACAGGGGGCAGGCGAGACCCAGTACTTC.

This clonotype was observed at least ten times. The chain employs TRBV19 and TRBJ2-6; TRBD2 matches 7 bases. Unmatched junction bases numbered 8, after V lost 7 bases and J lost 2 bases. Germline V gene data show CDR1 as LNHDA and CDR2 as SQIVND (reference sequence). The CDR3 runs to 16 residues. As DNA, the CDR3 is TGTGCCAGTAATGGGAGGGGAAAGGCTGGGGCCAACGTCCTGACTTTC. Its translation: CASNGRGKAGANVLTF.

This clonotype was recorded at least ten times. In DNA form, the CDR3 reads TGTGCCAGCAGTTTGGCTAGGAACACAGATACGCAGTATTTT. It specifies CASSLARNTDTQYF. This chain links TRBV12-3 or TRBV12-4 with TRBJ2-3; D unresolved. The CDR3 runs to 14 residues. The germline V and J ends were trimmed by 3 bases and 2 bases, with 9 bases remaining between them.

This clonotype was picked up many times. The gene calls are TRBV18 and TRBJ2-1; 7 positions agree with TRBD2. Germline V gene data show CDR1 as KGHSH and CDR2 as LQKENI. The length of the CDR3 is 15 residues. With V trimmed by 4 bases and J by 3 bases, 6 bases remained unmatched. Here the CDR3 reads CASSLLAVNYNEQFF. The CDR3, as DNA: TGTGCCAGCTCACTGCTAGCGGTTAACTACAATGAGCAGTTCTTC.

This clonotype was seen repeatedly, ten times or more. The chain carries TRBV5-6 and TRBJ2-7; D is ambiguous. CDR1 and CDR2 (germline): SGHDT, YYEEEE. CDR3 length equals 12 residues. The V end was cut by 0 bases, the J end by 3 bases, with 4 bases between. CDR3 coding DNA: TGTGCCAGCAGCTTGGAGGGCTACGAGCAGTACTTC. Amino acids: CASSLEGYEQYF. The variable domain in full, completed from reference TRBV5-6 and TRBJ2-7, reads DAGVTQSPTHLIKTRGQQVTLRCSPKSGHDTVSWYQQALGQGPQFIFQYYEEEERQRGNFPDRFSGHQFPNYSSELNVNALLLGDSALYLCASSLEGYEQYFGPGTRLTVT.

This clonotype appeared a few times. A much bigger clone sits one base away, suggesting this may be a read error. The genes are TRBV23-1 and TRBJ1-1; TRBD1 aligns across 9 bases. TRBV23-1 is filed as an ORF, its function uncertain. V was pared by 8 bases and J by 1 base, with 2 bases of the junction left unmatched. The CDR3 spans 13 residues. The CDR3 loop is CASGTGRNTEAFF. CDR3 nucleotide sequence: TGCGCCAGCGGGACAGGGAGGAACACTGAAGCTTTCTTT.

This clonotype was recorded at least ten times. CDR3 sequence: CASSLGNSWDEQFF. DNA of the CDR3: TGTGCCAGCAGCTTAGGCAATAGCTGGGATGAGCAGTTCTTC. The chain has TRBV7-9 and TRBJ2-1, with D unresolved. The germline V gene has CDR1 SEHNR and CDR2 FQNEAQ (reference sequence). The CDR3 extends over 14 amino acids. V was trimmed by 1 base and J by 8 bases, leaving 12 bases between them. Using reference TRBV7-9 and TRBJ2-1 for the parts outside the CDR3, the full variable domain is DTGVSQNPRHKITKRGQNVTFRCDPISEHNRLYWYRQTLGQGPEFLTYFQNEAQLEKSRLLSDRFSAERPKGSFSTLEIQRTEQGDSAMYLCASSLGNSWDEQFFGPGTRLTVL.

This clonotype showed up many times. The V call is TRBV12-3 or TRBV12-4, the J call TRBJ2-3; D is possibly TRBD2 (5 bases). This CDR3 comprises 16 residues. V was shortened by 4 bases and J by 2 bases, with 16 bases between the two germline ends. The CDR3 bases are TGTGCCAGCAGTTCTTTAAGCGGAGGACTCACAGATACGCAGTATTTT. Its protein is CASSSLSGGLTDTQYF.

The table lists this clonotype with many counts. The chain has TRBV7-8 and TRBJ1-1; D unclear. CDR1 is SGHVS and CDR2 is FQNEAQ in the germline V gene. The CDR3 has 14 residues. With 2 bases removed from V and 1 base from J, the gap between germline ends came to 8 bases. The CDR3 sequence: CASSLRNQNTEAFF. Here the CDR3 DNA reads TGTGCCAGCAGCTTACGGAATCAGAACACTGAAGCTTTCTTT.

In this sample, this clonotype turned up many times. This rearrangement joins TRBV2 to TRBJ2-5; TRBD2 agrees at 7 bases. CDR3 length equals 15 residues. Trimming removed 4 bases from V and 6 bases from J; junction bases left unmatched: 11. Germline-derived CDR1 and CDR2 are SNHLY and FYNNEI. The CDR3 coding sequence is TGTGCCAGCAGTGGTGACGGGGGGTGGCGAAAGACCCAGTACTTC. Its translation: CASSGDGGWRKTQYF.

This clonotype was seen ten or more times. The genes are TRBV20-1 and TRBJ2-4, with a tentative D call TRBD2 (6 bases). Germline CDR1 and CDR2: DFQATT and SNEGSKA (reference sequence). There are 13 residues in the CDR3. Trimming stripped 5 bases from V and 1 base from J, with 9 bases between. This chain's CDR3 is CSALALAKNIQYF. CDR3 coding DNA: TGCAGTGCTCTAGCGCTCGCCAAAAACATTCAGTACTTC.

This clonotype was found many times. The rearrangement links TRBV19 to TRBJ2-1; TRBD2 aligns across 10 bases. V shed 1 base and J 8 bases; nucleotides not matched to a gene: 8. The CDR3 contains 16 residues. Germline V gene sequence: CDR1 LNHDA, CDR2 SQIVND (reference sequence). CDR3 amino acids: CASSIGASGGRDEQFF. The CDR3 bases are TGTGCCAGTAGTATAGGCGCTAGCGGGGGTCGGGATGAGCAGTTCTTC.

Ten or more counts support this clonotype. The chain couples TRBV6-5 to TRBJ2-3, with TRBD1 matching 10 bases. CDR1 is MNHEY, CDR2 SVGAGI, per germline. There are 14 residues in the CDR3. The V gene end was trimmed by 7 bases and the J gene end by 3 bases; junction bases not matched to a gene: 4. The CDR3: CASTRTGGTDTQYF. The CDR3 nucleotides are TGTGCCAGCACCAGGACAGGGGGGACAGATACGCAGTATTTT.

In this sample, this clonotype turned up many times. The CDR3 DNA sequence: TGTGCCAGTAGGGGAGGACAGGGAGGGATGAACACTGAAGCTTTCTTT. Amino acid sequence: CASRGGQGGMNTEAFF. The rearrangement links TRBV6-1 to TRBJ1-1, with 8 positions matching TRBD1. Losses at the gene ends were 9 bases for V and 0 bases for J; bases not matched to a gene: 12. Germline V gene sequence: CDR1 MNHNS, CDR2 SASEGT. The CDR3 has 16 amino acids.

Note on this clonotype: An end of the junction does not agree with germline; a read error may underlie this. The chain joins TRBV23-1 to TRBJ1-1; perhaps TRBD1 as D (5 bases). TRBV23-1 is an open reading frame whose function is uncertain. The CDR3 is 16 amino acids. In DNA form, the CDR3 reads TGCGCCAGCAGTCATGTAGGGGATTCGGGAAACACTGAAGCTCTCTTT. The encoded protein is CASSHVGDSGNTEALF.

This clonotype was seen repeatedly, ten times or more. The chain uses TRBV3-1 and TRBJ1-4; 8 bases map to TRBD1. The length of the CDR3 is 14 residues. Germline values: CDR1 LGHDT, CDR2 YNNKEL (reference sequence). The V gene end was trimmed by 4 bases and the J gene end by 16 bases; junction bases not matched to a gene: 14. CDR3 protein: CASSPTGQGGSRFF. The CDR3 region has the DNA TGTGCCAGCAGCCCAACTGGACAGGGTGGTTCACGGTTTTTT.

CDR3 region: CGAHQGGGEKLFF. DNA of the CDR3: TGCGGCGCCCATCAAGGAGGAGGTGAAAAACTGTTTTTT. This sequence joins TRBV29-1 and TRBJ1-4, with no clear D. Looked up from germline, CDR1 is SQVTM and CDR2 is ANQGSEA. CDR3 size: 13 residues.